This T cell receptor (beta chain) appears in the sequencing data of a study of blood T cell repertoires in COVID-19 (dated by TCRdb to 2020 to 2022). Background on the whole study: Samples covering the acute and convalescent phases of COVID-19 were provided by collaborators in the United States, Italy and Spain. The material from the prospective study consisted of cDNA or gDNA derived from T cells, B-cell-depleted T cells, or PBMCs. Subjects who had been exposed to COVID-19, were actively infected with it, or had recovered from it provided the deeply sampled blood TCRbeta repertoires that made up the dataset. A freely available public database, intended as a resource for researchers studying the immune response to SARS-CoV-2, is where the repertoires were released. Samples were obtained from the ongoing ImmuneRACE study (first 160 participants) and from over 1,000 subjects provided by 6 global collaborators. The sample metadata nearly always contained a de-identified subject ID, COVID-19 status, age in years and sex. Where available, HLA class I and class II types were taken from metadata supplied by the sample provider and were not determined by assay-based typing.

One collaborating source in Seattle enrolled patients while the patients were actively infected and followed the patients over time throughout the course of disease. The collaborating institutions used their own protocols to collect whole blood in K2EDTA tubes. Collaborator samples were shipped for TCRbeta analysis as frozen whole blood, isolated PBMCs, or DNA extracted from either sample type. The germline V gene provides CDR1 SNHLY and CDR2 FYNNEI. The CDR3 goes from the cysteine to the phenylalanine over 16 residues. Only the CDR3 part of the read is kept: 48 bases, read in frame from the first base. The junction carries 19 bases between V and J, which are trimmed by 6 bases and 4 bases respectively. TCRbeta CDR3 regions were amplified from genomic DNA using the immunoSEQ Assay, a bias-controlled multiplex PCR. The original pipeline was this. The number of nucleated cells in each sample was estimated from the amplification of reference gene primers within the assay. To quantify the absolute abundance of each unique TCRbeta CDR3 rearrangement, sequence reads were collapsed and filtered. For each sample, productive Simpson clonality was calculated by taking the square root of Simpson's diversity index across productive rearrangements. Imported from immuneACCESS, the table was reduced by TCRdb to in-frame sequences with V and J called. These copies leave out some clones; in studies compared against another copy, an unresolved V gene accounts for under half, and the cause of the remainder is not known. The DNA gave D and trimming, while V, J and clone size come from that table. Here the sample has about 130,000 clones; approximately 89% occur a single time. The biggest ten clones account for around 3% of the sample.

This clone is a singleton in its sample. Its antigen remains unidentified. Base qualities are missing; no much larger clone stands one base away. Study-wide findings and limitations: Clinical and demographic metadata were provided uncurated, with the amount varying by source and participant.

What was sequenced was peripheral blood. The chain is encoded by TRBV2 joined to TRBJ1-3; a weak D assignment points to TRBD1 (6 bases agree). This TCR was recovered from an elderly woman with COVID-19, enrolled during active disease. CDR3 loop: CASSLKGGASGNTIYF. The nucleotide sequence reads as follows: TGTGCCAGCAGCCTCAAGGGGGGGGCGAGCGGAAACACCATATATTTT.